The clone carrying this TCR beta chain was seen a single time. The antigen remains unidentified. These data are taken from a study of shared clonotypes between healthy human individuals. Study-wide results and caveats: Sharing across four donors was highest in naive CD4 (roughly 5%) and lowest in memory CD8 (approximately 0.4%).

Original methodology: Filtering differed for immunoSEQ, which gave only junction sequences without quality scores. Repertoires were generated with immunoSEQ multiplex PCR, while TCRdb's copy carries only in-frame clones and drops some. The V and J calls and the clone size are those of that table, but D and trimming were determined from the DNA. The sample shows hundreds of thousands of clones, over 65% of them seen only once. This sequence was found in a woman aged 25 to 39 in good health. The source material was memory CD4+ T cells sorted from blood. Subset of the sample: CD45RA-negative fraction.

This CDR3 is CASTPQLAGGSGELFF. The CDR3 DNA reads TGTGCCAGCACTCCCCAACTAGCGGGAGGTTCCGGGGAGCTGTTTTTT. The chain joins TRBV6-6 to TRBJ2-2; TRBD2 aligns across 12 bases. The CDR3 sequence is 16 residues long. V dropped 7 bases and J dropped 6; count of bases not matched to a gene: 9. Per the germline V gene, CDR1 is MNHNY and CDR2 is SVGAGI (reference sequence).